Sequencing of this TCR beta chain was carried out in a study of tumor and adjacent non-tumor tissue in lung cancer. Background on the study: The cohort had roughly 12 adenocarcinoma, a couple of squamous cell and 1 small cell patients. Samples averaged about 3.8 million productive TCRbeta reads each.

This clonotype showed up many times. CDR3 size: 12 residues. Trimming took off 6 bases at V and 5 bases at J, with 9 bases between the two ends. In germline, CDR1 is MNHNS, CDR2 SASEGT. This sample's RNA came from whole unsorted tissue. A modified ARM-PCR protocol with three rounds of nested PCR amplified TCRbeta. TCRdb re-called the multiplex PCR reads through MiXCR, storing one row per CDR3 protein. The sample shows some 74,000 distinct CDR3 sequences, approximately 77% of them seen only once. The chain has TRBV6-1 and TRBJ2-3, with D unclear. The sequencing sample was made of lung tumor tissue. This clonotype was sampled from a woman in her forties with non-small cell lung cancer. The CDR3 sequence is CASRDVGDTQYF. CDR3 nucleotide sequence: TGTGCCAGCAGGGATGTAGGAGATACGCAGTATTTT.